Here is one TCR beta chain with its context. Clones were sequenced by immunoSEQ multiplex PCR, and TCRdb holds only the in-frame ones, with some missing. The sample has about 330,000 clones, around 87% seen once; the top ten hold under 5.5%. This sample was taken from a study of blood T cell repertoires in COVID-19. After removal of 3 bases from V and 11 bases from J, the junction contained 3 bases not matched to a gene. Germline V lookup: CDR1 LGHDT, CDR2 YNNKEL (reference sequence). This CDR3 is built from 11 residues. The sample consisted of PBMCs or T cells enriched from blood (not recorded which). This sequence was found in a woman younger than 45 who had recovered from COVID-19. V gene TRBV3-1 (or the pseudogene TRBV3-2) combines with J gene TRBJ1-1, with 7 bases aligning to TRBD1. The CDR3 nucleotides are TGTGCCAGCAGCCAGACAGGGCAGGCTTTCTTT. Protein product: CASSQTGQAFF.